The clone carrying this T cell receptor (beta chain) was observed once. Its antigen is as yet unknown. This sample was taken from a study of Graves' ophthalmopathy and Graves' hyperthyroidism. Overall study findings and caveats: The authors also found most expanded thyroid clonotypes above 0.001 frequency in blood. The model's ophthalmopathy progression predictions had just under 71% sensitivity and 72.22% specificity.

TCR beta CDR3 regions were amplified from RNA transcripts. The first round was an RT-PCR with HTBI primers, and the second round was a multiplex PCR. TCRdb processed the multiplex PCR reads anew with MiXCR; each CDR3 protein has one entry. The table shows over a million distinct CDR3 sequences, with about 35% occurring only once. The V end was cut by 5 bases, the J end by 6 bases, with 17 bases between. The CDR3 totals 14 residues. Germline V gene lookup returns CDR1 SGHTA and CDR2 FQGNSA. The chain carries TRBV7-2 and TRBJ2-7; D may match TRBD1 or TRBD2 (6 bases each). The sequence was collected from an adult man with Graves' hyperthyroidism. Sequencing was carried out using peripheral blood or thyroid tissue (not recorded which). The CDR3 loop reads CASSHFNRDSEQYF. CDR3 nucleotide sequence: TGTGCCAGCAGCCACTTTAACAGGGACTCCGAGCAGTACTTC.